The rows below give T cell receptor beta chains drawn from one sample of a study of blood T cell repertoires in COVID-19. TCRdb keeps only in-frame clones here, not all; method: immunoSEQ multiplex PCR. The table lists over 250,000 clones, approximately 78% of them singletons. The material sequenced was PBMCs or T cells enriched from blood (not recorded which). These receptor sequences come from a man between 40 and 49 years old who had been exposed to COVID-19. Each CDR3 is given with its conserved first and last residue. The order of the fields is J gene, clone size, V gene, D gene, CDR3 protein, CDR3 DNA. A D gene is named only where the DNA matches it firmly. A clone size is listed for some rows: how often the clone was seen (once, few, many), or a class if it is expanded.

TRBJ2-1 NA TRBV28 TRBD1 CASSTMRQGRNEQFF TGTGCCAGCAGTACGATGCGACAGGGAAGGAATGAGCAGTTCTTC
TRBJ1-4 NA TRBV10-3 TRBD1 CAISGTGDEKLFF TGTGCCATCAGTGGGACAGGGGATGAAAAACTGTTTTTT
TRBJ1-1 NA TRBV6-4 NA CASSQHPDKLEAFF TGTGCCAGCAGTCAACATCCAGACAAACTTGAAGCTTTCTTT
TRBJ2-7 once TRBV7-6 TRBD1 CASSLVPPTGSAYEQYF TGTGCCAGCAGCTTAGTACCCCCGACAGGGTCGGCCTACGAGCAGTACTTC
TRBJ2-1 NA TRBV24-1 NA CATSDFGGLYNEQFF TGTGCCACCAGTGATTTCGGTGGTCTCTACAATGAGCAGTTCTTC
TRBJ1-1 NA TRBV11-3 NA CASSLDRGSTEAFF TGTGCCAGCAGCTTAGATCGGGGGAGCACTGAAGCTTTCTTT
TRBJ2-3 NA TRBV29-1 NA CSAKQGGIPPDTQYF TGCAGCGCCAAACAGGGTGGGATTCCACCAGATACGCAGTATTTT
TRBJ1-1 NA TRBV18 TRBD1 CASSSQGENTEAFF TGTGCCAGCTCATCTCAGGGGGAGAACACTGAAGCTTTCTTT
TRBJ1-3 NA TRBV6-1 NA CASSGGTGPFSGNTIYF TGTGCCAGCAGTGGAGGTACAGGACCCTTCTCTGGAAACACCATATATTTT
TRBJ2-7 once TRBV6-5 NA CASSLSQVTYEQYF TGTGCCAGCTCCTTGTCCCAGGTAACCTACGAGCAGTACTTC
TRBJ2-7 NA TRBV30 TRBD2 CAWSVSSGRYEQYF TGTGCCTGGAGTGTAAGTAGCGGGAGGTACGAGCAGTACTTC
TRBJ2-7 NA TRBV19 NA CASSISASGTYEQYF TGTGCCAGTAGTATATCAGCCTCAGGGACCTACGAGCAGTACTTC
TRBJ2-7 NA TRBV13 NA CASSLAAELYEQYF TGTGCCAGCAGCTTAGCAGCGGAGCTCTACGAGCAGTACTTC
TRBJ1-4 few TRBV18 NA CASSPFPRAGEKLFF TGTGCCAGCTCACCATTCCCCCGGGCGGGCGAAAAACTGTTTTTT
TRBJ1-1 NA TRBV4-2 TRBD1 CASSQDGGQGAFGNTEAFF TGTGCCAGCAGCCAAGATGGAGGGCAGGGGGCGTTCGGGAACACTGAAGCTTTCTTT
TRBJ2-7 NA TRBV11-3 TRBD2 CASSSYGGREAEYEQYF TGTGCCAGCAGCTCCTATGGTGGGCGGGAGGCCGAATACGAGCAGTACTTC
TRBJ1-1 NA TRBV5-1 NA CASSLEYPSGEAFF TGCGCCAGCAGCCTGGAATACCCCTCGGGTGAAGCTTTCTTT